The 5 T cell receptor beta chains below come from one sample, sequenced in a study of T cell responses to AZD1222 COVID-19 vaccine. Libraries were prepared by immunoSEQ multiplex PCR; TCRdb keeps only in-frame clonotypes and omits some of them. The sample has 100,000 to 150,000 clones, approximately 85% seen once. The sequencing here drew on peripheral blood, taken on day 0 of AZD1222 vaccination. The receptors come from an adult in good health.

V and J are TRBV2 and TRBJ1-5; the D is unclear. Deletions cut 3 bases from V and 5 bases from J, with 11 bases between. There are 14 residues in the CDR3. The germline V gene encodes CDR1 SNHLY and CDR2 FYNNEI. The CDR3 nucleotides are TGTGCCAGCAGTGAGCCACCGAAGGATCAGCCCCAGCATTTT. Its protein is CASSEPPKDQPQHF.

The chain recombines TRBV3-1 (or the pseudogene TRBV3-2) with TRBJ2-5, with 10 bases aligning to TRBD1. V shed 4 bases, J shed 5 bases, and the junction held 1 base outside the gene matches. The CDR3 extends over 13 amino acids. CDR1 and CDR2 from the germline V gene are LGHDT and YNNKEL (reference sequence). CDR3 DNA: TGTGCCAGCAGCCGGACAGGGGGGGAGACCCAGTACTTC. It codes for CASSRTGGETQYF.

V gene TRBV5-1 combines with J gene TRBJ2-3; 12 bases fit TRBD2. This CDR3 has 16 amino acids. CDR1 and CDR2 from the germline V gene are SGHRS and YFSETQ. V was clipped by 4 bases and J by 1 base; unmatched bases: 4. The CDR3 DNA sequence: TGCGCCAGCAGCCCTCGGACTAGCGGGGGCACAGATACGCAGTATTTT. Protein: CASSPRTSGGTDTQYF.

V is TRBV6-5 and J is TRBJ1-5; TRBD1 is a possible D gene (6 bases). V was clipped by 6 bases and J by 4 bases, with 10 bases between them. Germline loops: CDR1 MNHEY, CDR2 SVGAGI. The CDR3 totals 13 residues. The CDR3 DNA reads TGTGCCAGCAGGACAGGTAATAATCAGCCCCAGCATTTT. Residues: CASRTGNNQPQHF.

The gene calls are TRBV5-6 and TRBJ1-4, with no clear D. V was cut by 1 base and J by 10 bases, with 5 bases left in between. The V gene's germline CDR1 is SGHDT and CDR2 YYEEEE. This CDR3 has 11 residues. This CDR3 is CASSLSGKLFF. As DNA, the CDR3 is TGTGCCAGCAGCTTGTCAGGAAAACTGTTTTTT.